These 29 T cell receptor beta chains share one sample of origin, sequenced in a study of blood T cell repertoires in COVID-19. The repertoire was sequenced with immunoSEQ multiplex PCR; TCRdb's copy has only in-frame clones and lacks some. The sample records about 80,000 clones, over 75% being singletons. The sequenced material came from peripheral blood. The receptor source for this set is a man older than 75 with acute or convalescent COVID-19.

The chain employs TRBV19 and TRBJ1-2; D gene unclear. Trimming removed 7 bases at V and 4 bases at J, with 16 bases between. The CDR3 is made up of 14 amino acids. Germline V lookup: CDR1 LNHDA, CDR2 SQIVND (reference sequence). The CDR3 is CASTKSPAGYGYTF. In nucleotides, the CDR3 is TGTGCCAGTACCAAATCCCCAGCGGGCTATGGCTACACCTTC.

The chain combines TRBV29-1 with TRBJ1-2; the match to TRBD1 covers 8 bases. Germline V CDR1 and CDR2: SQVTM, ANQGSEA. The CDR3 totals 12 residues. With 5 bases clipped from V and 3 bases from J, the junction kept 2 bases outside the gene matches. The CDR3 region is CSVKDRDYGYTF. CDR3 coding DNA: TGCAGCGTTAAGGACAGGGACTATGGCTACACCTTC. Together with reference TRBV29-1 and TRBJ1-2, the CDR3 gives the full variable domain: SAVISQKPSRDICQRGTSLTIQCQVDSQVTMMFWYRQQPGQSLTLIATANQGSEATYESGFVIDKFPISRPNLTFSTLTVSNMSPEDSSIYLCSVKDRDYGYTFGSGTRLTVV.

The V and J genes are TRBV18 and TRBJ2-2, with D possibly TRBD1 on 6 matching bases. With 3 bases removed from V and 2 bases from J, the gap between germline ends came to 10 bases. Germline CDR1 is KGHSH and CDR2 is LQKENI. This CDR3 comprises 15 residues. The CDR3 coding sequence is TGTGCCAGCTCACCTCGACAGGCCAACACCGGGGAGCTGTTTTTT. Residues: CASSPRQANTGELFF. Combining the CDR3 with reference TRBV18 and TRBJ2-2 gives the whole variable domain NAGVMQNPRHLVRRRGQEARLRCSPMKGHSHVYWYRQLPEEGLKFMVYLQKENIIDESGMPKERFSAEFPKEGPSILRIQQVVRGDSAAYFCASSPRQANTGELFFGEGSRLTVL.

This sequence joins TRBV14 and TRBJ1-5; possible D gene TRBD1, 6 bases. Trimming cost V 0 bases and J 7 bases, with 10 bases left between them. Germline V gene lookup returns CDR1 SGHDN and CDR2 FVKESK. The CDR3 contains 14 residues. CDR3 protein: CASSQDQGNQPQHF. DNA of the CDR3: TGTGCCAGCAGCCAAGATCAGGGGAACCAGCCCCAGCATTTT.

The chain joins TRBV4-1 to TRBJ1-2; TRBD1 aligns across 11 bases. Losses at the gene ends were 1 base for V and 4 bases for J; bases not matched to a gene: 2. The CDR3 runs to 15 residues. Germline V gene sequence: CDR1 MGHRA, CDR2 YSYEKL. The CDR3 spells CASSQGTGGGYGYTF. The CDR3 bases are TGCGCCAGCAGCCAAGGGACAGGGGGCGGCTATGGCTACACCTTC.

This clone has just a few counts. The chain links TRBV12-5 to TRBJ2-3, with 7 bases aligning to TRBD1. Germline CDR1 LGHNT, CDR2 FRNRAP. This CDR3 has 16 residues. Unmatched junction bases numbered 6, after V lost 1 base and J lost 2 bases. The CDR3, as DNA: TGTGCTAGTGGTTTGGGACTTGGACAGGTCACAGATACGCAGTATTTT. This codes for CASGLGLGQVTDTQYF.

The chain couples TRBV6-2 or TRBV6-3 to TRBJ2-1, with D possibly being TRBD1 (5 bases). Per the germline V gene, CDR1 is MNHEY and CDR2 is SVGEGT. V lost 0 bases and J 9 bases, leaving 12 bases between the germline ends. The length of the CDR3 is 14 residues. CDR3 residues: CASSYSQWGSEQFF. The CDR3 DNA is TGTGCCAGCAGTTACTCGCAATGGGGCTCTGAGCAGTTCTTC.

J is TRBJ2-2 and V is TRBV6-5, with TRBD1 matching over 10 bases. This CDR3 spans 15 amino acids. Germline CDR1 and CDR2: MNHEY and SVGAGI. V was pared by 5 bases and J by 7 bases, with 7 bases of the junction left unmatched. DNA for the CDR3: TGTGCCAGCAGTCCGCGACAGGGGGCGGTCGGGGAGCTGTTTTTT. Its translation is CASSPRQGAVGELFF.

The chain uses TRBV7-3 and TRBJ1-6, with 10 bases identical to TRBD1. This CDR3 region has 18 residues. Germline V lookup: CDR1 SGHTA, CDR2 FQGTGA. Losses at the gene ends were 5 bases for V and 5 bases for J; bases not matched to a gene: 12. CDR3 loop: CASSLTGGASQDNSPLHF. For the CDR3, the DNA is TGTGCCAGCAGCCTGACAGGGGGCGCGAGTCAGGATAATTCACCCCTCCACTTT.

CDR3: CASTLGGAGNTEAFF. The DNA for the CDR3 is TGTGCCAGCACACTGGGGGGGGCGGGGAACACTGAAGCTTTCTTT. The chain uses TRBV28 and TRBJ1-1, with D possibly matching TRBD1 (6 bases). Germline V lookup: CDR1 MDHEN, CDR2 SYDVKM. This CDR3 contains 15 residues. The V gene lost 7 bases and the J gene lost 1 base, with 16 bases spanning the gap.

About this clone itself: The germline gene is not matched at one end of the junction; a read error may be the cause. The chain is built from TRBV12-5 and TRBJ2-5, with TRBD2 matching over 8 bases. CDR3 length: 15 residues. Germline V gene lookup returns CDR1 LGHNT and CDR2 FRNRAP. As DNA, the CDR3 is TGTGCTTGTGGTGGGCCGGGGGGGGATCAAGAGACCCAGTACTTC. Translating it yields CACGGPGGDQETQYF.

This clone was picked up one time. The V and J genes are TRBV30 and TRBJ1-3; D is ambiguous. The CDR3 is 14 amino acids. V lost 0 bases to trimming and J lost 7 bases, with 13 bases between them. CDR1 and CDR2 (germline): GTSNPN, SVGIG (reference sequence). The CDR3 is CAWSVPGVFNTIYF. As DNA, the CDR3 is TGTGCCTGGAGTGTACCGGGAGTTTTTAACACCATATATTTT.

J is TRBJ1-5 and V is TRBV19; no reliable D call. There are 13 residues in the CDR3. Germline-derived CDR1 and CDR2 are LNHDA and SQIVND (reference sequence). Trimming left V 3 bases short and J 4 bases short, with 7 bases between. CDR3 sequence reads: CASSIQLNQPQHF. CDR3 in DNA: TGTGCCAGTAGTATCCAGTTAAATCAGCCCCAGCATTTT.

The chain employs TRBV7-2 and TRBJ2-4, with a tentative D call TRBD1 (5 bases). The V gene's germline CDR1 is SGHTA and CDR2 FQGNSA. V was clipped by 5 bases and J by 1 base, with 15 bases between them. This CDR3 contains 16 residues. Written as DNA, the CDR3 is TGTGCCAGCAGCGCCACAGGTCAGATGGCCAAAAACATTCAGTACTTC. It specifies CASSATGQMAKNIQYF.

The V gene is TRBV19, the J gene TRBJ2-3; a possible D gene is TRBD1 (5 bases). Trimming cost V 6 bases and J 4 bases, with 14 bases left between them. This CDR3 contains 14 residues. Germline CDR1 LNHDA, CDR2 SQIVND (reference sequence). The CDR3 loop reads CASSPGRVADTQYF. In DNA, the CDR3 is TGTGCCAGTAGCCCAGGCAGGGTGGCAGATACGCAGTATTTT.

The chain joins TRBV6-1 to TRBJ1-5; D ambiguous. This CDR3 has 15 residues. Germline loops: CDR1 MNHNS, CDR2 SASEGT. The germline V and J ends were trimmed by 2 bases and 0 bases, with 8 bases remaining between them. CDR3 sequence reads: CASSERSNSNQPQHF. The CDR3 DNA reads as TGTGCCAGCAGTGAACGGAGTAATAGCAATCAGCCCCAGCATTTT.

The chain employs TRBV2 and TRBJ1-1, with 10 positions matching TRBD1. J was trimmed by 6 bases and V by 4 bases; bases with no gene match: 11. This CDR3 comprises 16 residues. CDR1 and CDR2 from the germline V gene are SNHLY and FYNNEI. The DNA for the CDR3 is TGTGCCAGCAGTGCCTTAAGACAGGGGGCGGGGCCTGAAGCTTTCTTT. This encodes CASSALRQGAGPEAFF. Full variable domain (outside the CDR3, taken from reference TRBV2 and TRBJ1-1): EPEVTQTPSHQVTQMGQEVILRCVPISNHLYFYWYRQILGQKVEFLVSFYNNEISEKSEIFDDQFSVERPDGSNFTLKIRSTKLEDSAMYFCASSALRQGAGPEAFFGQGTRLTVV.

The V call is TRBV5-4, the J call TRBJ2-5; 8 positions match TRBD1. CDR3 size: 14 residues. V lost 0 bases, J lost 5 bases, and 3 bases stayed unmatched. Germline loops: CDR1 SGHNT, CDR2 YYREEE (reference sequence). The CDR3 DNA sequence: TGTGCCAGCAGCTTGGCGACAGGGGTGGAGACCCAGTACTTC. As protein: CASSLATGVETQYF.

The chain has TRBV11-2 and TRBJ1-1, with D possibly TRBD1 on 6 matching bases. This CDR3 is 14 amino acids long. Germline V lookup: CDR1 SGHAT, CDR2 FQNNGV. V was trimmed by 3 bases and J by 5 bases, leaving 13 bases between them. The CDR3 sequence: CASSFQQGLTEAFF. The CDR3, as DNA: TGTGCCAGCAGCTTCCAACAGGGTTTGACTGAAGCTTTCTTT. Looking up the rest from reference TRBV11-2 and TRBJ1-1 gives the full variable domain: EAGVAQSPRYKIIEKRQSVAFWCNPISGHATLYWYQQILGQGPKLLIQFQNNGVVDDSQLPKDRFSAERLKGVDSTLKIQPAKLEDSAVYLCASSFQQGLTEAFFGQGTRLTVV.

The V call is TRBV5-1, the J call TRBJ1-3, with no clear D. CDR3 size: 15 residues. Germline lookup yields CDR1 SGHRS and CDR2 YFSETQ. V was cut by 0 bases and J by 0 bases, with 7 bases left in between. The chain's CDR3 is CASSLAGSSGNTIYF. CDR3 nucleotide sequence: TGCGCCAGCAGCTTGGCCGGGAGCTCTGGAAACACCATATATTTT.

This clone was detected a few times. The chain joins TRBV5-6 to TRBJ1-6; no firm D call. Germline loops: CDR1 SGHDT, CDR2 YYEEEE. The CDR3 runs 15 residues. V dropped 0 bases and J dropped 3 bases, with 7 bases sitting between them. DNA for the CDR3: TGTGCCAGCAGCTTGGGACGCGGCTATAATTCACCCCTCCACTTT. Its translation: CASSLGRGYNSPLHF. Combining the CDR3 with reference TRBV5-6 and TRBJ1-6 gives the whole variable domain DAGVTQSPTHLIKTRGQQVTLRCSPKSGHDTVSWYQQALGQGPQFIFQYYEEEERQRGNFPDRFSGHQFPNYSSELNVNALLLGDSALYLCASSLGRGYNSPLHFGNGTRLTVT.

The rearrangement links TRBV27 to TRBJ1-1, with 9 bases aligning to TRBD1. Germline assignment: CDR1 MNHEY and CDR2 SMNVEV (reference sequence). The junction had 0 bases not matched to a gene; V was cut back by 6 bases and J by 1 base. This CDR3 has 13 amino acids. The DNA of the CDR3 is TGTGCCAGCAGACAGGGGGCGAACACTGAAGCTTTCTTT. Translation gives CASRQGANTEAFF.

The V and J genes are TRBV5-1 and TRBJ1-3; D is unresolved. Germline V CDR1 and CDR2: SGHRS, YFSETQ. V was trimmed by 1 base and J by 0 bases, leaving 11 bases between them. This CDR3 comprises 16 residues. CDR3 loop: CASSLFQANSGNTIYF. CDR3 nucleotide sequence: TGCGCCAGCAGCTTGTTTCAGGCCAACTCTGGAAACACCATATATTTT.

V usage is TRBV18 and J usage is TRBJ1-5; D not certain. Germline V gene data show CDR1 as KGHSH and CDR2 as LQKENI. This CDR3 contains 13 residues. V was trimmed by 6 bases and J by 4 bases, leaving 10 bases between them. The CDR3 region is CASSPSANQPQHF. DNA of the CDR3: TGTGCCAGCTCGCCCTCAGCGAATCAGCCCCAGCATTTT.

The chain uses TRBV7-3 and TRBJ2-7; D may be TRBD2 (6 bases). Trimming cost V 4 bases and J 3 bases, with 22 bases left between them. The CDR3 covers 17 residues. Germline CDR1 SGHTA, CDR2 FQGTGA. In nucleotides, the CDR3 is TGTGCCAGCAGCTACGCTAACAGCGGGTTACAGCTCTACGAGCAGTACTTC. It is translated as CASSYANSGLQLYEQYF.

The CDR3 nucleotides read TGTGCCAGCAGGCCCGAGATCTCCTACAATGAGCAGTTCTTC. This sequence encodes CASRPEISYNEQFF. V gene TRBV6-5 combines with J gene TRBJ2-1; no definite D call. Trimming removed 6 bases at V and 0 bases at J, with 9 bases between. Per germline, CDR1 MNHEY and CDR2 SVGAGI. This CDR3 spans 14 amino acids.

This clone has just a few counts. This sequence joins TRBV7-9 and TRBJ2-7; D gene unclear. V was shortened by 1 base and J by 0 bases, with 13 bases between the two germline ends. CDR3 length equals 16 residues. Looked up from germline, CDR1 is SEHNR and CDR2 is FQNEAQ (reference sequence). CDR3: CASSLVGAKSSYEQYF. Here the CDR3 DNA reads TGTGCCAGCAGCTTAGTGGGCGCCAAAAGCTCCTACGAGCAGTACTTC.

The J gene is TRBJ2-7, the V gene TRBV2, with 10 nucleotides matching TRBD2. The V gene's germline CDR1 is SNHLY and CDR2 FYNNEI. After removal of 6 bases from V and 4 bases from J, the junction contained 6 bases not matched to a gene. The CDR3 spans 14 residues. CDR3 in amino acids: CASRASGGAYEQYF. DNA for the CDR3: TGTGCCAGCAGAGCCAGCGGGGGGGCTTACGAGCAGTACTTC. Drawing the rest from reference TRBV2 and TRBJ2-7, the complete variable domain is EPEVTQTPSHQVTQMGQEVILRCVPISNHLYFYWYRQILGQKVEFLVSFYNNEISEKSEIFDDQFSVERPDGSNFTLKIRSTKLEDSAMYFCASRASGGAYEQYFGPGTRLTVT.

A note on this clone: One junction end disagrees with the germline gene, perhaps due to a read error. V and J are TRBV30 and TRBJ2-1, with D perhaps TRBD2 (7 bases). Germline CDR1 GTSNPN, CDR2 SVGIG (reference sequence). This CDR3 has 15 amino acids. CDR3 amino acids: CAWSVWGAGRNEQFF. The CDR3 nucleotides are TGTGCTTGGAGTGTTTGGGGGGCCGGGAGGAATGAGCAGTTCTTC.